The 5 T cell receptor beta chains below were found in one sample sequenced in a study of shared clonotypes between healthy human individuals. Only CD45RO-negative cells positively selected for CCR7 counted as naive CD8 cells, so terminally differentiated effector memory CD45RA+ cells were excluded. Method: immunoSEQ multiplex PCR; TCRdb's copy keeps in-frame clones and lacks some. The data show more than 2 million clones, around 93% seen once. Sequenced input: naive CD8+ T cells from PBMCs. All receptors derive from a man younger than 30 in good health. Some clones in this sample may be carry-over from other donors' samples.

The CDR3 coding sequence is TGTGCCAGCAGCTTCTCTCCGGGACAGGGATCCACTGAAGCTTTCTTT. Amino acid sequence: CASSFSPGQGSTEAFF. This chain links TRBV11-2 with TRBJ1-1; 9 bases align to TRBD1. Looked up from germline, CDR1 is SGHAT and CDR2 is FQNNGV. V lost 3 bases, J lost 4 bases, and 9 bases stayed unmatched. The length of the CDR3 is 16 residues.

This chain uses TRBV6-1 with TRBJ1-4; D not certain. CDR3 length: 14 amino acids. V lost 7 bases, J lost 3 bases, and 12 bases lay in between. Looked up from germline, CDR1 is MNHNS and CDR2 is SASEGT. This CDR3 reads CASKRSAPNEKLFF. CDR3 DNA: TGTGCCAGCAAACGGAGCGCCCCTAATGAAAAACTGTTTTTT.

V gene TRBV25-1 combines with J gene TRBJ2-1; TRBD2 is a possible D gene (6 bases). Trimming took 7 bases from V and 5 from J, leaving 18 bases between them. The CDR3 is 15 amino acids. Germline-derived CDR1 and CDR2 are MGHDK and SYGVNS. Written as DNA, the CDR3 is TGTGCCAGCACCAGAATCGTTGGGAGGAACAATGAGCAGTTCTTC. Encoded protein: CASTRIVGRNNEQFF.

This chain connects TRBV25-1 to TRBJ1-4; perhaps TRBD1 as D (6 bases). The CDR3 length is 16 residues. The germline V and J ends were trimmed by 1 base and 6 bases, with 15 bases remaining between them. CDR1 MGHDK and CDR2 SYGVNS come from the germline V gene. The CDR3 sequence: CASSEFRQGLDEKLFF. The CDR3 nucleotides read TGTGCCAGCAGTGAATTTAGGCAGGGGTTGGATGAAAAACTGTTTTTT.

V gene TRBV27 combines with J gene TRBJ1-1; D not certain. V was clipped by 7 bases and J by 0 bases, with 9 bases between them. Germline assignment: CDR1 MNHEY and CDR2 SMNVEV (reference sequence). CDR3 size: 13 residues. The CDR3 bases are TGTGCCAGCATGCCATTGTTGAACACTGAAGCTTTCTTT. Translated: CASMPLLNTEAFF.